Listed here is a single T cell receptor (beta chain). The data are from a study of T cell responses to AZD1222 COVID-19 vaccine. Study-wide background: Second-dose intervals near 4 or 12 weeks were combined.

TCRdb's table, derived via immunoSEQ multiplex PCR, lists solely in-frame clones and lacks some. Of over 100,000 clones in the sample, 85% to 90% were seen once. V dropped 4 bases and J dropped 5 bases, with 16 bases sitting between them. This CDR3 spans 15 amino acids. Germline CDR1 reads SGDLS; CDR2 reads YYNGEE. Sequenced here: peripheral blood, sampled on day 0 of AZD1222 vaccination. The genes are TRBV9 and TRBJ2-1; a possible D gene is TRBD2 (6 bases). The clonotype comes from an adult in good health. CDR3: CASSPQGGKNNEQFF. The CDR3 DNA reads as TGTGCCAGCAGCCCCCAGGGCGGGAAAAACAATGAGCAGTTCTTC.